The T cell receptor beta chain under discussion was sequenced for a study of vaccination effects on CD4 cells after COVID-19. Study summary: Median timing of post-vaccine samples was 72 days after the second dose. General study points: Infection-derived and vaccine-derived clones contracted markedly late after vaccination.

Germline CDR1 and CDR2: MGHRA and YSYEKL. The CDR3 is 16 residues long. A remark on this clone: The antigen remains undetermined. The junction does not match germline at one end; this may be a read error.

Profiled with immunoSEQ multiplex PCR; TCRdb holds only in-frame clones, not every one. Among 29,000 or so clones listed, roughly 71% were seen once. Antigen-specific CD4+ T cells were first expanded with viral peptide pools by the ViraFEST assay and only then sequenced. Following culture for approximately 11 days, CD4+ T cells were isolated. Vaccine administered to participants consisted of two doses of either BNT162b2 or mRNA-1273. PBMC were cultured at a few million per well with roughly 10 IU/ml IL-2 and around 10 ug/ml peptides. In the cultures, half the medium was exchanged for IL-2 medium on days 3 and 7.

This TCR was sampled from a human donor who received a COVID-19 vaccine. The V call is TRBV4-1, the J call TRBJ2-3; D may be TRBD2 (5 bases). The sequencing used CD4+ T cells from PBMCs cultured with HCoV-OC43 spike peptides, collected after COVID-19 vaccination. As to subset: HCoV-OC43 spike overlapping peptide pool stimulation. CDR3: CASSQEGYSSRDTQYF. DNA of the CDR3: TGCGCCAGCAGCCAAGAGGGCTATTCTAGCAGAGATACGCAGTATTTT.